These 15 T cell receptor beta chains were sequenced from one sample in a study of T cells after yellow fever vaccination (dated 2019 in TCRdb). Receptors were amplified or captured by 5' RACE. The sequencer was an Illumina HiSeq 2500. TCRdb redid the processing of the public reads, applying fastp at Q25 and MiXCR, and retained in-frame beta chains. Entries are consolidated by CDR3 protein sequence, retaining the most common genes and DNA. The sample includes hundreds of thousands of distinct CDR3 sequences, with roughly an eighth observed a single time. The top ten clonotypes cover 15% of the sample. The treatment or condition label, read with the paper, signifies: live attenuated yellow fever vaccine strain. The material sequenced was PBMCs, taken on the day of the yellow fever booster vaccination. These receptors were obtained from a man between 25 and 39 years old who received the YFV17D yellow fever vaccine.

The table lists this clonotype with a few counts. The CDR3 protein is CASSPLPLDEQFF. The CDR3 nucleotides read TGTGCCAGCTCACCCCTCCCGCTCGATGAGCAGTTCTTC. The rearrangement links TRBV18 to TRBJ2-1; D ambiguous. Per the germline V gene, CDR1 is KGHSH and CDR2 is LQKENI. The CDR3 extends over 13 amino acids. V was shortened by 3 bases and J by 8 bases, with 11 bases between the two germline ends. The full variable domain, in which reference TRBV18 and TRBJ2-1 provide the parts outside the CDR3, is NAGVMQNPRHLVRRRGQEARLRCSPMKGHSHVYWYRQLPEEGLKFMVYLQKENIIDESGMPKERFSAEFPKEGPSILRIQQVVRGDSAAYFCASSPLPLDEQFFGPGTRLTVL.

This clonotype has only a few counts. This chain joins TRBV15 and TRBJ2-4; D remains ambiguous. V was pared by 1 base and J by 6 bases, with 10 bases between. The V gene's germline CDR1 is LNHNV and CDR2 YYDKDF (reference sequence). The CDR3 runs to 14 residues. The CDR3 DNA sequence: TGTGCCACCAGCAGAGTTGACGGAAGAAACATTCAGTACTTC. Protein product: CATSRVDGRNIQYF.

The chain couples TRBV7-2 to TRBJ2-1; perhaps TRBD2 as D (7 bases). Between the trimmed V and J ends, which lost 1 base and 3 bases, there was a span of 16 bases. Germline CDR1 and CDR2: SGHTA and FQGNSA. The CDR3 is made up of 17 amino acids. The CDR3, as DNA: TGTGCCAGCAGCTTAGGGGGGGGGCGCGCGGGCTACAATGAGCAGTTCTTC. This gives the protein CASSLGGGRAGYNEQFF.

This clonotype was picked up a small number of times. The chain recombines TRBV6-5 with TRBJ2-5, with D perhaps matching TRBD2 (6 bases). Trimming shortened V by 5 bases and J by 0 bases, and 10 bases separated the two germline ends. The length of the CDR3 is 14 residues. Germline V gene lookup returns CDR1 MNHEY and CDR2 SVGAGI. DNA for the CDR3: TGTGCCAGCAGTCACGGGGGTTACCAAGAGACCCAGTACTTC. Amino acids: CASSHGGYQETQYF.

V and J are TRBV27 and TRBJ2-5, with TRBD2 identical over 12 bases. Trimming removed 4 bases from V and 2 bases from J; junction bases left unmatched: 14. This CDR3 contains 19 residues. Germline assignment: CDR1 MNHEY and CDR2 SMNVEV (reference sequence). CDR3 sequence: CASSYLGSSGRANQETQYF. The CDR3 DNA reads TGTGCCAGCAGTTATTTAGGTTCTAGCGGGAGGGCGAATCAAGAGACCCAGTACTTC.

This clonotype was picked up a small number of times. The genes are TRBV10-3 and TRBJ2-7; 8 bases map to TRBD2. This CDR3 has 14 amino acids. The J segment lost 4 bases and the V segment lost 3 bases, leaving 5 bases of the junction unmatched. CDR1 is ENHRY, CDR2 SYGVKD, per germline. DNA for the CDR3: TGTGCCATCAGTGACGGGGGGGGTCTTTACGAGCAGTACTTC. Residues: CAISDGGGLYEQYF.

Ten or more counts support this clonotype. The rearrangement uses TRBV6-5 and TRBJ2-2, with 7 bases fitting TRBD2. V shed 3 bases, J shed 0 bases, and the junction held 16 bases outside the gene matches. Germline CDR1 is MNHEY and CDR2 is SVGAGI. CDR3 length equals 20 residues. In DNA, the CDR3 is TGTGCCAGCAGTTATTGGGGGGACTACCATAACCTTGCGAACACCGGGGAGCTGTTTTTT. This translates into CASSYWGDYHNLANTGELFF.

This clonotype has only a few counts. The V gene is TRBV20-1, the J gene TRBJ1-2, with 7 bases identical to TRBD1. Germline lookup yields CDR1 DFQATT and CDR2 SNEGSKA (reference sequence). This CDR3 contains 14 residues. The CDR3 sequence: CTSGGDSANYGYTF. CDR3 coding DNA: TGCACCTCAGGCGGGGACAGTGCTAACTATGGCTACACCTTC.

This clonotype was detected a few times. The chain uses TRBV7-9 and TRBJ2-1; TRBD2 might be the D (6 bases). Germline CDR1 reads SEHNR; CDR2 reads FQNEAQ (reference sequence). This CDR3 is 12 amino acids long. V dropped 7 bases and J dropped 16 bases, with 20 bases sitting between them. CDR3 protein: CASKLPSGRAFF. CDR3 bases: TGTGCCAGCAAACTCCCCAGCGGGCGGGCTTTCTTC.

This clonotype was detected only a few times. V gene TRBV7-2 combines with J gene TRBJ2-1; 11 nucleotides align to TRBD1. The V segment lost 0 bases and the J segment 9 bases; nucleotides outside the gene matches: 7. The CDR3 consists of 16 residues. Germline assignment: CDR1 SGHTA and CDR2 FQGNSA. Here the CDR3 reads CASSLAGGQGDVEQFF. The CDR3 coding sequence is TGTGCCAGCAGCTTAGCGGGGGGACAGGGGGATGTTGAGCAGTTCTTC.

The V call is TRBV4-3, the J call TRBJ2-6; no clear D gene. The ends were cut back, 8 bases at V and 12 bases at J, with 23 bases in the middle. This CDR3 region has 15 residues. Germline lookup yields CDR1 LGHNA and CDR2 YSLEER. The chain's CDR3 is CASADRPGLKSVLTF. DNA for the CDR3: TGCGCCAGCGCCGACCGCCCAGGCCTGAAATCCGTCCTGACTTTC.

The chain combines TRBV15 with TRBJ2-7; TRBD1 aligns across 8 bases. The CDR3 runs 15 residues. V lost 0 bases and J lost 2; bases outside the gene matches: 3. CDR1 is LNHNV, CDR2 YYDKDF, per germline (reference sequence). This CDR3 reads CATSRERQGTYEQYF. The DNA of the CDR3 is TGTGCCACCAGCAGAGAACGACAGGGGACCTACGAGCAGTACTTC. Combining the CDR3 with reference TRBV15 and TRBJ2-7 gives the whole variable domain DAMVIQNPRYQVTQFGKPVTLSCSQTLNHNVMYWYQQKSSQAPKLLFHYYDKDFNNEADTPDNFQSRRPNTSFCFLDIRSPGLGDTAMYLCATSRERQGTYEQYFGPGTRLTVT.

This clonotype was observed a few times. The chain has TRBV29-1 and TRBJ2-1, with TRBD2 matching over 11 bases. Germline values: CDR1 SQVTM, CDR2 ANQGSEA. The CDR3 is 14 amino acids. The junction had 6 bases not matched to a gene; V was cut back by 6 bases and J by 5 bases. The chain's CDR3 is CSVVSGRVHNEQFF. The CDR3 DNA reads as TGCAGCGTAGTTAGCGGGAGGGTCCACAATGAGCAGTTCTTC.

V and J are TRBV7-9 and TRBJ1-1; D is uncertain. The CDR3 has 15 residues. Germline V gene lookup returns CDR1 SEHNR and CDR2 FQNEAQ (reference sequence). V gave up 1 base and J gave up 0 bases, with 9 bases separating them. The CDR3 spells CASSLDSVMNTEAFF. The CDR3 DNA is TGTGCCAGCAGCTTAGATTCGGTCATGAACACTGAAGCTTTCTTT.

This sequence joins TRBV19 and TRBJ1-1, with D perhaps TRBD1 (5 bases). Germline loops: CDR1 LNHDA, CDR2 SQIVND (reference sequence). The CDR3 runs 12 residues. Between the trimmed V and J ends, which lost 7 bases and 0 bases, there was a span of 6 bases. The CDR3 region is CASTGMNTEAFF. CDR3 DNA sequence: TGTGCCAGTACAGGGATGAACACTGAAGCTTTCTTT.